These 21 T cell receptor beta chains originate from one sample sequenced in a study of blood T cells in healthy people across ages. A second PCR, run for about 7 to 11 cycles, used a sample-barcoded 5' primer plus a J-beta primer mix. MiXCR was run by TCRdb on the 5' RACE reads, yielding one entry per CDR3 protein. In the table there are roughly 2 million distinct CDR3 sequences, approximately 50% of which are singletons. Sequencing was done on a sample of blood. The receptors originated from a woman in her thirties or forties in good health.

This clonotype was seen more than once but under ten times. The chain joins TRBV13 to TRBJ2-7; 7 bases fit TRBD1. The CDR3 runs 14 residues. The V and J ends lost 5 bases and 1 base, in that order; junction bases with no gene match: 5. CDR1 and CDR2 from the germline V gene are PRHDT and FYEKMQ (reference sequence). The CDR3 DNA reads as TGTGCCAGCAGCGGGACAGCGTATTCCTACGAGCAGTACTTC. Translating it yields CASSGTAYSYEQYF. The full variable domain, with the rest looked up from reference TRBV13 and TRBJ2-7, is AAGVIQSPRHLIKEKRETATLKCYPIPRHDTVYWYQQGPGQDPQFLISFYEKMQSDKGSIPDRFSAQQFSDYHSELNMSSLELGDSALYFCASSGTAYSYEQYFGPGTRLTVT.

This clonotype has just one count. The V call is TRBV15, the J call TRBJ2-5; the D gene is possibly TRBD1 (6 bases). CDR3 length equals 15 residues. Germline V gene data show CDR1 as LNHNV and CDR2 as YYDKDF (reference sequence). Trimming took off 2 bases at V and 1 base at J, with 11 bases between the two ends. CDR3 coding DNA: TGTGCCACCAGCAGACTGGACAGCTTCCAAGAGACCCAGTACTTC. This codes for CATSRLDSFQETQYF.

This clonotype appeared a few times. V and J are TRBV6-2 or TRBV6-3 and TRBJ2-5; TRBD2 matches 9 bases. This CDR3 is 14 amino acids long. Losses at the gene ends were 7 bases for V and 4 bases for J; bases not matched to a gene: 7. Germline V gene data show CDR1 as MNHEY and CDR2 as SVGEGT. CDR3: CASNPGGGAETQYF. In nucleotides, the CDR3 is TGTGCCAGCAACCCCGGCGGGGGGGCAGAGACCCAGTACTTC.

This clonotype was counted ten times or more. This rearrangement joins TRBV12-3 or TRBV12-4 to TRBJ2-7, with a tentative D call TRBD1 (5 bases). The CDR3 consists of 13 residues. V shed 3 bases and J shed 6 bases, with 12 bases lying between them. In nucleotides, the CDR3 is TGTGCCAGCAGTTTGACAGCAAGTAGCGAGCAGTACTTC. It encodes CASSLTASSEQYF.

In its sample, this clonotype was seen a few times. The J gene is TRBJ2-1, the V gene TRBV20-1, with 7 bases identical to TRBD2. The CDR3 runs to 12 residues. Per germline, CDR1 DFQATT and CDR2 SNEGSKA (reference sequence). The CDR3 bases are TGCAGGCCAAACGGGGGGATAAATGAGCAGTTCTTC. Its protein is CRPNGGINEQFF.

This chain joins TRBV20-1 and TRBJ2-7; 8 nucleotides line up with TRBD1. Per germline, CDR1 DFQATT and CDR2 SNEGSKA (reference sequence). V lost 0 bases, J lost 11 bases, and 12 bases stayed unmatched. The CDR3 contains 14 residues. The chain's CDR3 is CSARDIADRVGEYF. CDR3 DNA: TGCAGTGCTAGAGATATTGCGGACAGGGTTGGGGAGTACTTC.

The chain has TRBV7-2 and TRBJ2-7; maybe TRBD1 (7 bases). The CDR3 consists of 16 residues. CDR1 is SGHTA, CDR2 FQGNSA, per germline. Trimming took 0 bases from V and 7 from J, leaving 19 bases between them. CDR3 protein: CASSLAGGLQGWEQYF. CDR3 coding DNA: TGTGCCAGCAGCTTAGCGGGGGGCCTACAGGGGTGGGAGCAGTACTTC.

This clonotype was seen a few times. The chain carries TRBV15 and TRBJ2-1, with 8 bases that match TRBD2. Germline CDR1 reads LNHNV; CDR2 reads YYDKDF (reference sequence). This CDR3 has 18 residues. V lost 1 base, J lost 1 base, and 9 bases stayed unmatched. The CDR3 protein is CATSRVEAGVFSYNEQFF. The CDR3 nucleotides are TGTGCCACCAGCAGAGTAGAAGCGGGGGTCTTTTCCTACAATGAGCAGTTCTTC.

V is TRBV11-2 and J is TRBJ1-1, with D possibly TRBD1 on 6 matching bases. V lost 5 bases and J lost 4, with 11 bases in between. The CDR3 has 13 amino acids. In germline, CDR1 is SGHAT, CDR2 FQNNGV. The chain's CDR3 is CASSLGQPTEAFF. In DNA form, the CDR3 reads TGTGCCAGCAGCCTTGGACAGCCCACTGAAGCTTTCTTT.

The V call is TRBV12-3 or TRBV12-4, the J call TRBJ1-5, with D possibly being TRBD1 (5 bases). Trimming cost V 7 bases and J 3 bases, with 16 bases left between them. This CDR3 contains 15 residues. The chain's CDR3 is CASIKDMGPNQPQHF. CDR3 DNA sequence: TGTGCCAGCATTAAGGACATGGGCCCCAATCAGCCCCAGCATTTT.

The rearrangement links TRBV20-1 to TRBJ2-5; TRBD2 matches 7 bases. Germline-derived CDR1 and CDR2 are DFQATT and SNEGSKA (reference sequence). V was clipped by 5 bases and J by 0 bases; unmatched bases: 6. The CDR3 contains 14 residues. CDR3 in amino acids: CSAHRGGYQETQYF. The CDR3 nucleotides are TGCAGTGCTCATAGGGGAGGGTACCAAGAGACCCAGTACTTC.

J is TRBJ2-4 and V is TRBV7-2; D uncertain. The J call may not be correct, given that the DNA end is closer to TRBJ2-7. Per the germline V gene, CDR1 is SGHTA and CDR2 is FQGNSA. The CDR3 extends over 13 amino acids. DNA for the CDR3: TGTGCCAGCAGCCCAGTTCCTGAGTACGAGCAGTACTTC. Translation gives CASSPVPEYEQYF.

V gene TRBV28 combines with J gene TRBJ1-6, with 9 bases fitting TRBD1. This CDR3 is 15 amino acids long. V lost 1 base to trimming and J lost 9 bases; unmatched junction nucleotides: 4. CDR1 and CDR2 from the germline V gene are MDHEN and SYDVKM. The CDR3 loop reads CASSLSGQGGSPLHF. CDR3 in DNA: TGTGCCAGCAGTTTATCGGGACAGGGTGGTTCACCCCTCCACTTT. Complete variable domain (other parts from reference TRBV28 and TRBJ1-6): DVKVTQSSRYLVKRTGEKVFLECVQDMDHENMFWYRQDPGLGLRLIYFSYDVKMKEKGDIPEGYSVSREKKERFSLILESASTNQTSMYLCASSLSGQGGSPLHFGNGTRLTVT.

The chain joins TRBV9 to TRBJ1-2, with no clear D. V dropped 2 bases and J dropped 3 bases, with 14 bases sitting between them. From germline, CDR1 is SGDLS and CDR2 YYNGEE. This CDR3 is 15 amino acids long. CDR3 residues: CASSVTTAGDYGYTF. The CDR3, as DNA: TGTGCCAGCAGCGTGACCACTGCCGGGGACTATGGCTACACCTTC.

In its sample, this clonotype was seen a few times. The chain combines TRBV12-3 or TRBV12-4 with TRBJ1-5; 7 positions match TRBD1. The CDR3 is made up of 17 amino acids. The V segment lost 8 bases and the J segment 1 base; nucleotides outside the gene matches: 14. The CDR3 sequence: CASLNAGTEGSNQPQHF. The CDR3 bases are TGTGCCAGCCTCAATGCCGGGACAGAGGGCAGCAATCAGCCCCAGCATTTT.

The chain links TRBV6-2 or TRBV6-3 to TRBJ2-7, with TRBD1 identical over 7 bases. Per the germline V gene, CDR1 is MNHEY and CDR2 is SVGEGT. Trimming removed 4 bases from V and 5 bases from J; junction bases left unmatched: 8. The CDR3 spans 14 residues. CDR3 loop: CASSSYDRANEQYF. CDR3 DNA sequence: TGTGCCAGCAGTTCGTATGACAGGGCCAACGAGCAGTACTTC.

This chain links TRBV6-1 with TRBJ1-2; 8 bases are shared with TRBD1. Per the germline V gene, CDR1 is MNHNS and CDR2 is SASEGT. The trim removed 2 bases at V and 6 bases at J, leaving 11 bases unmatched. CDR3 length: 16 amino acids. The CDR3 DNA follows: TGTGCCAGCAGTGAAATGAGGCAAGCGGACAGGGATGGCTACACCTTC. It codes for CASSEMRQADRDGYTF.

The chain is built from TRBV7-2 and TRBJ2-3; D might be TRBD2 (5 bases). The germline V gene has CDR1 SGHTA and CDR2 FQGNSA. The CDR3 totals 15 residues. Trimming pared 1 base from V and 8 bases from J, leaving 16 bases between. CDR3 loop: CASSLDRTSSSTQYF. In DNA, the CDR3 is TGTGCCAGCAGCTTAGATCGGACTTCTTCTAGTACGCAGTATTTT.

This chain's CDR3 is CSLRGSNQPQHF. Here the CDR3 DNA reads TGCAGCTTACGGGGGAGCAATCAGCCCCAGCATTTT. The chain carries TRBV20-1 and TRBJ1-5; TRBD1 is a possible D gene (5 bases). Germline V gives CDR1 DFQATT, CDR2 SNEGSKA (reference sequence). The CDR3 runs to 12 residues.

V and J are TRBV3-1 and TRBJ1-2; no clear D. Germline assignment: CDR1 LGHDT and CDR2 YNNKEL (reference sequence). The CDR3 has 16 amino acids. Trimming left V 1 base short and J 8 bases short, with 20 bases between. As DNA, the CDR3 is TGTGCCAGCAGCCAAGTGAGGAGGCGGCGATTCTGGGGCTACACCTTC. It specifies CASSQVRRRRFWGYTF.

The rearrangement joins TRBV27 to TRBJ2-5; D might be TRBD1 (6 bases). V lost 6 bases and J 1 base, leaving 21 bases between the germline ends. The CDR3 length is 17 residues. Germline CDR1 and CDR2: MNHEY and SMNVEV (reference sequence). CDR3 in DNA: TGTGCCAGCAGCCGAGCATCCGGGACATTGCCCCAAGAGACCCAGTACTTC. As protein: CASSRASGTLPQETQYF.